Sequencing of this TCR beta chain was carried out in a study of OX40 agonist ivuxolimab in advanced cancers. To note about this clone: Antigen specificity is unknown.

With 2 bases clipped from V and 5 bases from J, the junction kept 9 bases outside the gene matches. Germline CDR1 and CDR2: SQVTM and ANQGSEA. There are 15 residues in the CDR3. General study points: Expanded peripheral T cell antigen specificity was not determined.

TCRdb's copy holds only in-frame clones and misses some; the assay was immunoSEQ multiplex PCR. The top ten hold 0.95% to 1.2% of the sample, which has tens of thousands of clones, around nine tenths seen once. The sample consisted of CD4+ or CD8+ T cells sorted from blood, taken in a trial of the OX40 agonist ivuxolimab. The source of this sequence is an adult with an advanced solid tumor such as melanoma, head and neck, liver or kidney cancer. V and J are TRBV29-1 and TRBJ1-1; TRBD1 agrees at 9 bases. This CDR3 reads CSVEIPGTGKTEAFF. The CDR3 DNA is TGCAGCGTTGAAATCCCCGGGACAGGGAAAACTGAAGCTTTCTTT.